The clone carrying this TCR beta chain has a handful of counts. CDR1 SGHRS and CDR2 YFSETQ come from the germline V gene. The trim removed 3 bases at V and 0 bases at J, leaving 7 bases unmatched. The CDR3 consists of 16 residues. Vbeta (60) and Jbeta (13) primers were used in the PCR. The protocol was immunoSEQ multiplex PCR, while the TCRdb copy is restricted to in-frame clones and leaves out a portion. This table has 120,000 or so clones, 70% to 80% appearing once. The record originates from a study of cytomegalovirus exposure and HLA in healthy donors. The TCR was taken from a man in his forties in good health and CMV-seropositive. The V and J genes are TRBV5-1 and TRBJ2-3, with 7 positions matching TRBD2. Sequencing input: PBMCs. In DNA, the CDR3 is TGCGCCAGCAGCTCCTCACTAGCGACTAGCACAGATACGCAGTATTTT. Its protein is CASSSSLATSTDTQYF.